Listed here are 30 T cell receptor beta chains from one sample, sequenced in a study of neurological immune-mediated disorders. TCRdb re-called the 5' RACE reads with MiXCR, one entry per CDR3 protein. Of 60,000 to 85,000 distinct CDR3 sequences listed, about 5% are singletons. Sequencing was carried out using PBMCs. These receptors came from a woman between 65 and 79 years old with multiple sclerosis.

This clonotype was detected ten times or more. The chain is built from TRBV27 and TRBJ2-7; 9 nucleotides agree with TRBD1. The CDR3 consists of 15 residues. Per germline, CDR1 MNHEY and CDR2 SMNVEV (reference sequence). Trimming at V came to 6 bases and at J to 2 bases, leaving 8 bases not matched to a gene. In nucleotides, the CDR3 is TGTGCCAGCAGCACGCCCGGGACAGGGACCTACGAGCAGTACTTC. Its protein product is CASSTPGTGTYEQYF.

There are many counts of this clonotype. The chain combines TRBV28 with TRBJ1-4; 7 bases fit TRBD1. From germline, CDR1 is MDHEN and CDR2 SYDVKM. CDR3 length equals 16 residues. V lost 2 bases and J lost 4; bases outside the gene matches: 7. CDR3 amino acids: CASSLRPGGGNEKLFF. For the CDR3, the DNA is TGTGCCAGCAGTTTACGTCCAGGGGGAGGTAATGAAAAACTGTTTTTT. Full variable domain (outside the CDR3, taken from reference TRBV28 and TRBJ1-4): DVKVTQSSRYLVKRTGEKVFLECVQDMDHENMFWYRQDPGLGLRLIYFSYDVKMKEKGDIPEGYSVSREKKERFSLILESASTNQTSMYLCASSLRPGGGNEKLFFGSGTQLSVL.

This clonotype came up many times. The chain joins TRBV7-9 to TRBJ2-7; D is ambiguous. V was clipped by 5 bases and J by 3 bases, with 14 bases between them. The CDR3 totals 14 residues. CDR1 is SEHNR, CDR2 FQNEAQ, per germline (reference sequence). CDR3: CASSRSVAGYEQYF. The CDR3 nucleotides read TGTGCCAGCAGCCGTTCGGTGGCAGGCTACGAGCAGTACTTC.

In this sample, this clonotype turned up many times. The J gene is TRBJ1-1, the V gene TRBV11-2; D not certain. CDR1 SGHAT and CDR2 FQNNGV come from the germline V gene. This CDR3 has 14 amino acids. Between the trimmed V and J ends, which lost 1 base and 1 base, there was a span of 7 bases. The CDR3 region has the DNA TGTGCCAGCAGCTTAGCGATAGCGAACACTGAAGCTTTCTTT. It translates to CASSLAIANTEAFF.

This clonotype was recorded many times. Here the CDR3 reads CASSDDRFEQYF. In DNA form, the CDR3 reads TGCGCCAGCAGCGACGACAGGTTCGAGCAGTACTTC. The V call is TRBV4-1, the J call TRBJ2-7; tentative D call: TRBD1 (6 bases). From germline, CDR1 is MGHRA and CDR2 YSYEKL. The CDR3 is made up of 12 amino acids. Trimming took off 5 bases at V and 6 bases at J, with 11 bases between the two ends.

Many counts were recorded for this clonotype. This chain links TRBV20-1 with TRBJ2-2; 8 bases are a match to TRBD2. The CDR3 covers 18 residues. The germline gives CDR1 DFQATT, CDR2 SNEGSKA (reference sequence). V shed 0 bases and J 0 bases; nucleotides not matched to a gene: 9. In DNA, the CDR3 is TGCAGTGCTAGAGACCCGGGACTAGGAGTGGCGAACACCGGGGAGCTGTTTTTT. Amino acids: CSARDPGLGVANTGELFF.

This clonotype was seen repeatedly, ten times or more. The CDR3 DNA is TGCGCCAGCAGCTACTCGACAGGCGGGCCGTATGAGCAGTTCTTC. Translation gives CASSYSTGGPYEQFF. This chain joins TRBV5-1 and TRBJ2-1; possibly TRBD1 for D (6 bases). The V gene lost 3 bases and the J gene lost 8 bases, with 18 bases spanning the gap. The CDR3 is made up of 15 amino acids. Germline CDR1 SGHRS, CDR2 YFSETQ.

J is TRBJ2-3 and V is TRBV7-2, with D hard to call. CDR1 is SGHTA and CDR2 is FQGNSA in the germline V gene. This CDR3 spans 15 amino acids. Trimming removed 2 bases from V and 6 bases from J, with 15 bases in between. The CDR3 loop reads CASSLTALKSDTQYF. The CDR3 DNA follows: TGTGCCAGCAGCTTAACGGCCCTTAAGTCGGATACGCAGTATTTT.

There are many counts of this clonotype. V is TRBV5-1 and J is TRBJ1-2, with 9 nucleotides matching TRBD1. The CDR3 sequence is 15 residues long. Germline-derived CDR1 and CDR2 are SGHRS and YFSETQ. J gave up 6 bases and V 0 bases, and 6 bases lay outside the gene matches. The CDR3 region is CASSLDRGRLNGYTF. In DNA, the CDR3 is TGCGCCAGCAGCTTGGACAGGGGGCGTTTAAATGGCTACACCTTC. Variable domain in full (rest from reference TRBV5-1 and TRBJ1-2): KAGVTQTPRYLIKTRGQQVTLSCSPISGHRSVSWYQQTPGQGLQFLFEYFSETQRNKGNFPGRFSGRQFSNSRSEMNVSTLELGDSALYLCASSLDRGRLNGYTFGSGTRLTVV.

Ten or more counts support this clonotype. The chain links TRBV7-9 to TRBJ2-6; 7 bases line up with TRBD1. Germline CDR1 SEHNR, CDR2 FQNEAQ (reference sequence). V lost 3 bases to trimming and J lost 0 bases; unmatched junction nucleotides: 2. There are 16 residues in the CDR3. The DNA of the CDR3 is TGTGCCAGCAGCTTTGACAGGGTCTCTGGGGCCAACGTCCTGACTTTC. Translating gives CASSFDRVSGANVLTF. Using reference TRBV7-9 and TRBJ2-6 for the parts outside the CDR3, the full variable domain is DTGVSQNPRHKITKRGQNVTFRCDPISEHNRLYWYRQTLGQGPEFLTYFQNEAQLEKSRLLSDRFSAERPKGSFSTLEIQRTEQGDSAMYLCASSFDRVSGANVLTFGAGSRLTVL.

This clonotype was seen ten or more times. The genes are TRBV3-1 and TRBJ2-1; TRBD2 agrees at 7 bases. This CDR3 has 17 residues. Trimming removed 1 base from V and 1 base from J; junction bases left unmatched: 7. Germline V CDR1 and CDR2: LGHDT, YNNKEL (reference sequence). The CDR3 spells CASSQVWASGSYNEQFF. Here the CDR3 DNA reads TGTGCCAGCAGCCAAGTGTGGGCTAGCGGTTCCTACAATGAGCAGTTCTTC.

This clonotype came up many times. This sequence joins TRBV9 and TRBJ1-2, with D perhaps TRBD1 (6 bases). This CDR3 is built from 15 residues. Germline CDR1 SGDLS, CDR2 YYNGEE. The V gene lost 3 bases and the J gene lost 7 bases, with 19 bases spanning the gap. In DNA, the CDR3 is TGTGCCAGCAGCGCGCGGGGGAGGGGGAGTTTTGGCTACACCTTC. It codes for CASSARGRGSFGYTF.

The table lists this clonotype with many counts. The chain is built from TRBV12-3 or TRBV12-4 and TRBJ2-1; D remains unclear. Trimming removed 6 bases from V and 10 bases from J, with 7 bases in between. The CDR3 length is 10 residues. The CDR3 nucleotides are TGTGCCAGCAGCGGGCAGGAGCAGTTCTTC. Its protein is CASSGQEQFF.

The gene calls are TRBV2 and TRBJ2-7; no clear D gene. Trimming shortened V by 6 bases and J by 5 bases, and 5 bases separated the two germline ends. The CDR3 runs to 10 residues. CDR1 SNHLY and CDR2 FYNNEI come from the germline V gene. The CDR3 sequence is CASSYNEQYF. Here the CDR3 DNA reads TGTGCCAGCAGCTACAACGAGCAGTACTTC.

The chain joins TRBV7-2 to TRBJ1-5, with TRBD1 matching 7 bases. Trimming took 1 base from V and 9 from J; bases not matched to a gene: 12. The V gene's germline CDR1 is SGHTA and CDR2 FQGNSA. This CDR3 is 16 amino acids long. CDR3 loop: CASSLEGQVPRRPQHF. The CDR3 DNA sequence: TGTGCCAGCAGCTTAGAAGGACAGGTCCCCCGGCGGCCCCAGCATTTT.

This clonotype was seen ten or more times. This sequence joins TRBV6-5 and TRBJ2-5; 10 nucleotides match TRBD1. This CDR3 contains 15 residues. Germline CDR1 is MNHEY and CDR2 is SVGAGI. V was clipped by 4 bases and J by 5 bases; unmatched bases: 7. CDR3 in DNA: TGTGCCAGCAGTTCTGCCGGGACAGGGGAGGAGACCCAGTACTTC. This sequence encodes CASSSAGTGEETQYF.

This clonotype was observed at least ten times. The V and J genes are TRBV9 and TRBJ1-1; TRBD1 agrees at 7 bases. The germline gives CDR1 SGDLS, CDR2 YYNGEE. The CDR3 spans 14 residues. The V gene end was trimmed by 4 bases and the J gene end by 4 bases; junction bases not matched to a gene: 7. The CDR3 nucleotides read TGTGCCAGCAGCCCCAGACAGGGATCCACTGAAGCTTTCTTT. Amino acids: CASSPRQGSTEAFF.

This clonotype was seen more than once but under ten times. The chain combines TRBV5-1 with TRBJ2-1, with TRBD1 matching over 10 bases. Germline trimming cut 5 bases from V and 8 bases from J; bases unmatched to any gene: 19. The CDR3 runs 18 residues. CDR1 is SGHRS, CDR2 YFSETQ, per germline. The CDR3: CASRPWSGGTGVIDEQFF. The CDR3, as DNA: TGCGCCAGCAGACCTTGGTCCGGCGGGACAGGGGTTATTGATGAGCAGTTCTTC.

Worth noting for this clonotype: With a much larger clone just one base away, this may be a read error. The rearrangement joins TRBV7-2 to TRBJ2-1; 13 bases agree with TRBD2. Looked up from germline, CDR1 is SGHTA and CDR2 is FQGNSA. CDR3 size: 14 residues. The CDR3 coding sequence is TGTGCCAGCAAGGGGACTAGCGGGATAAATGCGCAGTTCTTC. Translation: CASKGTSGINAQFF. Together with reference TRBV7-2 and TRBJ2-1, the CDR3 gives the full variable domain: GAGVSQSPSNKVTEKGKDVELRCDPISGHTALYWYRQSLGQGLEFLIYFQGNSAPDKSGLPSDRFSAERTGGSVSTLTIQRTQQEDSAVYLCASKGTSGINAQFFGPGTRLTVL.

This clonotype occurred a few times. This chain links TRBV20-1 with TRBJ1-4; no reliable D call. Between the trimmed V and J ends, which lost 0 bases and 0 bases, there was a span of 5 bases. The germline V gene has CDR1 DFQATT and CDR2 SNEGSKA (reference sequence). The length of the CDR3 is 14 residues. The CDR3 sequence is CSARDGSTNEKLFF. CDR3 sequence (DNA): TGCAGTGCTAGAGATGGGTCAACTAATGAAAAACTGTTTTTT.

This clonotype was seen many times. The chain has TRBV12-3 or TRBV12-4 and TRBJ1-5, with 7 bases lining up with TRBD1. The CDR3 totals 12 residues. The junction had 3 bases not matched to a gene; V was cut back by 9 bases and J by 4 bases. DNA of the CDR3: TGTGCCAGTACGGACAGGAATCAGCCCCAGCATTTT. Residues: CASTDRNQPQHF.

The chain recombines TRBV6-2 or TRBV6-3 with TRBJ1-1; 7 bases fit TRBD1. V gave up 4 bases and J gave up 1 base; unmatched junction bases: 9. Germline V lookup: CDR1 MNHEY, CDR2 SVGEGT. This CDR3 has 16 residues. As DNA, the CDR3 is TGTGCCAGCAGTTCCACTAGGACAGGACGGAACACTGAAGCTTTCTTT. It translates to CASSSTRTGRNTEAFF.

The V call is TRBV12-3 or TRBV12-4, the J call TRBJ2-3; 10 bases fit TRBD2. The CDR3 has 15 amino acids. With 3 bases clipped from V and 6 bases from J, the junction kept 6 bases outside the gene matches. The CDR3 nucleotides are TGTGCCAGCAGTTTTCTAGCGGGAGTCCCGGATACGCAGTATTTT. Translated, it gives CASSFLAGVPDTQYF.

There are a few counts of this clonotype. CDR3 in DNA: TGCAGCGTTAACGTCAGGGGAAACACTGAAGCTTTCTTT. Translating it yields CSVNVRGNTEAFF. The rearrangement uses TRBV29-1 and TRBJ1-1; maybe TRBD1 (6 bases). This CDR3 comprises 13 residues. V lost 5 bases, J lost 2 bases, and 12 bases lay in between. Looked up from germline, CDR1 is SQVTM and CDR2 is ANQGSEA.

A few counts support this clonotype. CDR3 nucleotide sequence: TGTGCCAGCAGTTCAGGACTAGCTGGAGATACGCAGTATTTT. It specifies CASSSGLAGDTQYF. The chain carries TRBV27 and TRBJ2-3; 8 bases are shared with TRBD2. This CDR3 comprises 14 residues. Trimming at V came to 4 bases and at J to 5 bases, leaving 5 bases not matched to a gene. The germline V gene has CDR1 MNHEY and CDR2 SMNVEV (reference sequence).

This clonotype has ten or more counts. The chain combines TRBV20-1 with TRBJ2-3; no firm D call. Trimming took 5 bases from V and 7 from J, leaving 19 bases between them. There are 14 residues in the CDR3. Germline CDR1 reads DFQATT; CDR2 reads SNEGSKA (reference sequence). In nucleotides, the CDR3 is TGCAGTGCTGAAACCTCTACGGAAGGGAATACGCAGTATTTT. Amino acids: CSAETSTEGNTQYF.

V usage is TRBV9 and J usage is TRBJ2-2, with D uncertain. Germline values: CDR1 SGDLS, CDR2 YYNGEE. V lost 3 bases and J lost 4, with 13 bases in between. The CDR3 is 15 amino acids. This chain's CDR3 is CASSGSERFTGELFF. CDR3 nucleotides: TGTGCCAGCAGCGGTTCGGAAAGGTTCACCGGGGAGCTGTTTTTT.

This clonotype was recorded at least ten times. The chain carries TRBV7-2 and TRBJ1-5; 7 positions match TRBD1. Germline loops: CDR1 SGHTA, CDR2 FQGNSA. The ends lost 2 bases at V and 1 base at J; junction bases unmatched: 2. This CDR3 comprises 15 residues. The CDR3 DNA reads TGTGCCAGCAGCTTACAGGGGGGGAGCAATCAGCCCCAGCATTTT. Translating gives CASSLQGGSNQPQHF.

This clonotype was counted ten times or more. DNA of the CDR3: TGCAGTGCTAGTAGGACGGCCGGGGAGCTGTTTTTT. Its protein product is CSASRTAGELFF. This sequence joins TRBV20-1 and TRBJ2-2, with D hard to call. The V and J ends lost 3 bases and 6 bases respectively, with 8 bases between them. CDR3 length: 12 residues. Germline lookup yields CDR1 DFQATT and CDR2 SNEGSKA (reference sequence).

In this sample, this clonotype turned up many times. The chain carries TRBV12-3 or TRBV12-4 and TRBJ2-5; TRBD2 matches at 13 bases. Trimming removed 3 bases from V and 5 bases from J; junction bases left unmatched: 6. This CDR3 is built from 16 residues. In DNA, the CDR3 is TGTGCCAGCAGTTTGAGACTAGCGGGAGGAGGGGAGACCCAGTACTTC. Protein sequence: CASSLRLAGGGETQYF.